This T cell receptor beta chain was identified in a study of blood T cell repertoires in COVID-19 (dated by TCRdb to about 2020). Context from the whole study: Samples from collaborators originated in the United States, Italy and Spain and spanned both the acute and convalescent phases of COVID-19. Nearly every sample came with metadata listing a de-identified subject ID, COVID-19 status, age in years and sex. The material from the prospective study consisted of cDNA or gDNA derived from T cells, B-cell-depleted T cells, or PBMCs. The repertoires were released in a freely available public database intended as a resource for research on the immune response to SARS-CoV-2. Samples were obtained from the ongoing ImmuneRACE study (first 160 participants) and from about 1,300 subjects provided by 6 global collaborators. Where available, HLA class I and class II types were taken from metadata supplied by the sample provider and were not determined by assay-based typing. Deeply sampled blood TCRbeta repertoires from subjects exposed to, actively infected with, or recovered from COVID-19 were included in the dataset. Findings and caveats that apply to the study as a whole: The amount of clinical and demographic metadata varied by source and participant and was provided uncurated.

The collaborating institutions used their own protocols to collect whole blood in K2EDTA tubes. Collaborator samples were shipped for TCRbeta analysis as frozen whole blood, isolated PBMCs, or DNA extracted from either sample type. TCRbeta CDR3 regions were amplified from genomic DNA by means of the immunoSEQ Assay, a bias-controlled multiplex PCR. Processing in the source paper ran as follows. The number of nucleated cells in each sample was estimated by amplification of reference gene primers within the assay. To quantify the absolute abundance of each unique TCRbeta CDR3 rearrangement, sequence reads were collapsed and filtered. Productive Simpson clonality was computed per sample as the square root of Simpson's diversity index over productive rearrangements. Entries here come from immuneACCESS through TCRdb and include only in-frame sequences with V and J called. Some clones fail to appear in such tables; in the studies checked, an unresolved V gene covers under half of the shortfall, and the cause of the remainder is unknown. V, J and clone size were drawn from that table, and D and trimming were deduced from the DNA. This sample lists 75,000 to 90,000 clones; less than 85% were detected once. 4% to 5.5% of the sample lies in the top ten.

Turning to this clone: It has no known antigen specificity. No base quality values were provided; no much bigger clone lies one nucleotide off.

Sequencing used peripheral blood. This clonotype was obtained from a woman in her seventies with acute or convalescent COVID-19.

CDR3 sequence: CATSLEGIITDTQYF. The nucleotide sequence is TGTGCCACCTCCCTGGAGGGTATTATTACAGATACGCAGTATTTT. The chain couples TRBV2 to TRBJ2-3; possibly the D gene is TRBD2, per 6 matching bases. The CDR3 measures 15 amino acids from cysteine to phenylalanine. Only the CDR3 part of the read is kept: 45 bases, read in frame from the first base. V loses 10 bases of germline sequence and J loses 3 bases, and the interval between the two ends is 20 bases. CDR1 and CDR2 (SNHLY, FYNNEI) derive from the germline V gene.